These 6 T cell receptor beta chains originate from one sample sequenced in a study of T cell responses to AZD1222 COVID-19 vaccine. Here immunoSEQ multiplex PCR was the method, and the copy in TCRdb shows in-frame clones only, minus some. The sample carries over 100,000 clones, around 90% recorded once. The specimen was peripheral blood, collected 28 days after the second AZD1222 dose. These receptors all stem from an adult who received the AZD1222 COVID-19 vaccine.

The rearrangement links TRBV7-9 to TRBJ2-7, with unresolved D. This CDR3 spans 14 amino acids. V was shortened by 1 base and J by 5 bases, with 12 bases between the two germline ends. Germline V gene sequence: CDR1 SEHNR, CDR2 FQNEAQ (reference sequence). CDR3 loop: CASSLDTRPHEQYF. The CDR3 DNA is TGTGCCAGCAGCTTAGACACCCGACCCCACGAGCAGTACTTC. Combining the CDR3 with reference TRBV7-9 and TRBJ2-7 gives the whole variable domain DTGVSQNPRHKITKRGQNVTFRCDPISEHNRLYWYRQTLGQGPEFLTYFQNEAQLEKSRLLSDRFSAERPKGSFSTLEIQRTEQGDSAMYLCASSLDTRPHEQYFGPGTRLTVT.

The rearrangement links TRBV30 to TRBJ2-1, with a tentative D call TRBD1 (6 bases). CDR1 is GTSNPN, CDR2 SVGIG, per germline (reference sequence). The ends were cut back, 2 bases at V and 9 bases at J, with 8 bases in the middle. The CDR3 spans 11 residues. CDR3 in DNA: TGTGCCTGGAGTCAGGACAGTGAGCAGTTCTTC. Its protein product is CAWSQDSEQFF.

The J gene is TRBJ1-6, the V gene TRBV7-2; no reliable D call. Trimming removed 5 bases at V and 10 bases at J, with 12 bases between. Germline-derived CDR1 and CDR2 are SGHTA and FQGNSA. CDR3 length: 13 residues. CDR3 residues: CASSRGGVSPLHF. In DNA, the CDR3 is TGTGCCAGCAGCCGAGGTGGGGTATCACCCCTCCACTTT. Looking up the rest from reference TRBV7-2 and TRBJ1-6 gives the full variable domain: GAGVSQSPSNKVTEKGKDVELRCDPISGHTALYWYRQSLGQGLEFLIYFQGNSAPDKSGLPSDRFSAERTGGSVSTLTIQRTQQEDSAVYLCASSRGGVSPLHFGNGTRLTVT.

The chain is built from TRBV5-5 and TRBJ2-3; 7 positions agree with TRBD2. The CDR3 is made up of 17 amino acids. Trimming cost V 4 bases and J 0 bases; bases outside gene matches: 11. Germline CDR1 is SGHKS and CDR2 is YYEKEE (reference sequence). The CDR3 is CASSIPPGGPSTDTQYF. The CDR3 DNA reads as TGTGCCAGCAGCATCCCTCCGGGAGGTCCTAGCACAGATACGCAGTATTTT.

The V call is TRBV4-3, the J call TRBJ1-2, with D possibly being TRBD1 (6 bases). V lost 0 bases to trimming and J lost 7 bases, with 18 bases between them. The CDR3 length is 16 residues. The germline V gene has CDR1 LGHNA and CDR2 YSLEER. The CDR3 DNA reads TGCGCCAGCAGCCAAGAGGGAGTGGGGGGCGCGGGTGGCTACACCTTC. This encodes CASSQEGVGGAGGYTF.

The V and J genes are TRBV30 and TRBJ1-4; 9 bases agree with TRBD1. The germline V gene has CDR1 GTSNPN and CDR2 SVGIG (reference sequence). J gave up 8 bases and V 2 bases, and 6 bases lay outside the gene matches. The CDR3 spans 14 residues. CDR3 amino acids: CAWSPRTGEEKLFF. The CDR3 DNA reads TGTGCCTGGAGTCCCCGGACAGGGGAGGAAAAACTGTTTTTT.